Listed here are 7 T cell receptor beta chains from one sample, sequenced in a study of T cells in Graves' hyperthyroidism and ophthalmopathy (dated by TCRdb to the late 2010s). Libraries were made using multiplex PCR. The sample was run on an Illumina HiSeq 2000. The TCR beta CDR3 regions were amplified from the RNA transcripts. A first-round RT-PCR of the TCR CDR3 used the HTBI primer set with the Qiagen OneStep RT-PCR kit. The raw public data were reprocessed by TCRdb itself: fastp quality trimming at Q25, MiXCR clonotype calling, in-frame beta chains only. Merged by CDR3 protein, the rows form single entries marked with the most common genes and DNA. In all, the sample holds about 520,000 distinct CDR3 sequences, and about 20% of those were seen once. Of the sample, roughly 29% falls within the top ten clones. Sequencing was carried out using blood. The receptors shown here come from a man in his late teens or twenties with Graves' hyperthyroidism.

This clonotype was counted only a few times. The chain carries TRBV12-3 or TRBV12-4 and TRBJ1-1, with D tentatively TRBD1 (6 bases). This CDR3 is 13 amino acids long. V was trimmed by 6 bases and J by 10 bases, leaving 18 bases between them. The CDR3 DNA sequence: TGTGCCAGCAGCCTGACACGGTGGGGGCGAGCTTTCTTT. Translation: CASSLTRWGRAFF.

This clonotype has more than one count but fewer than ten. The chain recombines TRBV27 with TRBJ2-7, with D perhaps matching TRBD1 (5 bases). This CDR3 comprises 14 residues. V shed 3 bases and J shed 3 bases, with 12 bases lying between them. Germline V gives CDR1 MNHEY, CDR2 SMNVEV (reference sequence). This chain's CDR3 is CASSFFQGHYEQYF. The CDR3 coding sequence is TGTGCCAGCAGTTTTTTCCAGGGCCACTACGAGCAGTACTTC.

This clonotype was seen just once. The CDR3 loop reads CASSEHSISRGTAYEQYF. The CDR3 DNA reads as TGTGCCAGCAGTGAACATTCGATAAGTCGCGGCACCGCCTACGAGCAGTACTTC. V and J are TRBV6-1 and TRBJ2-7, with unresolved D. This CDR3 is built from 18 residues. Germline loops: CDR1 MNHNS, CDR2 SASEGT. The germline V and J ends were trimmed by 2 bases and 2 bases, with 22 bases remaining between them.

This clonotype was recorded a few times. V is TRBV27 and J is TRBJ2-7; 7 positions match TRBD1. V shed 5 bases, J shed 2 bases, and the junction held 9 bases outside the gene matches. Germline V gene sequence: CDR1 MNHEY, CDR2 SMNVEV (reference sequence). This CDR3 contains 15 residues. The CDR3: CASSLYPTGAYEQYF. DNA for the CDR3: TGTGCCAGCAGTCTTTACCCCACAGGGGCCTACGAGCAGTACTTC.

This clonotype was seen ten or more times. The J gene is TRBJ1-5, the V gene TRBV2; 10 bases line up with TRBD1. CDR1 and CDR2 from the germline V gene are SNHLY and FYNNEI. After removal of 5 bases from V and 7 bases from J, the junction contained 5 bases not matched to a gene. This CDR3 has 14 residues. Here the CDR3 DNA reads TGTGCCAGCAGTTGGGACAGGGGAGAACAGCCCCAGCATTTT. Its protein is CASSWDRGEQPQHF.

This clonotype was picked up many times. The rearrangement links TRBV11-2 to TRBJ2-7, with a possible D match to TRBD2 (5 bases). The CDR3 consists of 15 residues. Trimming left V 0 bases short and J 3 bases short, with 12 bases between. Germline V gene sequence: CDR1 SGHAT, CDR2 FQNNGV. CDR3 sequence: CASSLDVVGVYEQYF. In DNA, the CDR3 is TGTGCCAGCAGCTTAGACGTAGTGGGAGTCTACGAGCAGTACTTC.

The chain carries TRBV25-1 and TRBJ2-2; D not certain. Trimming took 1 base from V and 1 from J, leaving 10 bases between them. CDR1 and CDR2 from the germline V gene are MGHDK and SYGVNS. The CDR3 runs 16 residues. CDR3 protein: CASSESGDQNTGELFF. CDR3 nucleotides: TGTGCCAGCAGTGAATCTGGGGATCAGAACACCGGGGAGCTGTTTTTT. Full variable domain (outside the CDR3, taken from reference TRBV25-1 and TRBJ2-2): EADIYQTPRYLVIGTGKKITLECSQTMGHDKMYWYQQDPGMELHLIHYSYGVNSTEKGDLSSESTVSRIRTEHFPLTLESARPSHTSQYLCASSESGDQNTGELFFGEGSRLTVL.